The T cell receptor beta chain described here comes from a study of T cells after yellow fever vaccination. The study made its TCR cDNA through 5'RACE template switching. That step introduced a universal primer site along with UMIs. Using its own MiXCR run on the 5' RACE reads, TCRdb lists one record per CDR3 protein. The table records some 400,000 distinct CDR3 sequences, 18% of them present only once. The germline V and J ends were trimmed by 5 bases and 3 bases, with 14 bases remaining between them. The CDR3 contains 15 residues. Study results and limitations: After the booster, nearly 98% of CD4 and roughly nine tenths of CD8 primary-response clones were re-detected.

A note on this clonotype: Its antigen is unidentified.

This chain uses TRBV12-3 or TRBV12-4 with TRBJ2-4, with D perhaps TRBD2 (6 bases). Material: PBMCs, obtained before the yellow fever booster vaccination. The TCR sequence derives from a man between 18 and 35 years old who received the YFV17D yellow fever vaccine. CDR3 DNA sequence: TGTGCCAGCAGTCCCCTGGGGGGAATCAAAAACATTCAGTACTTC. It translates to CASSPLGGIKNIQYF.